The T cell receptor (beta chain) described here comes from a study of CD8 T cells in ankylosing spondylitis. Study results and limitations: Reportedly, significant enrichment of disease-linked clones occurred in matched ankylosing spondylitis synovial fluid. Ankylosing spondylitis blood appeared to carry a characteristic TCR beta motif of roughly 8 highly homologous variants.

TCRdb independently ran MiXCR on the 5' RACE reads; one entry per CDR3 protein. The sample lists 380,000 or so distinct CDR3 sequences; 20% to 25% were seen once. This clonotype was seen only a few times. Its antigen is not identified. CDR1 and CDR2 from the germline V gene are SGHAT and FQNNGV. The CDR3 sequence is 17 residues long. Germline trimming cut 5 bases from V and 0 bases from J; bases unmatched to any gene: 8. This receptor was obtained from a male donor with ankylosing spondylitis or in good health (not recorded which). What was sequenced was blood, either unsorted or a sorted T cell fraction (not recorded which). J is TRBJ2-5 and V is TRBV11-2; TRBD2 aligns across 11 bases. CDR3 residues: CASSLTSGNPHQETQYF. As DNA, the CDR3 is TGTGCCAGCAGCCTGACTAGCGGGAACCCCCACCAAGAGACCCAGTACTTC.